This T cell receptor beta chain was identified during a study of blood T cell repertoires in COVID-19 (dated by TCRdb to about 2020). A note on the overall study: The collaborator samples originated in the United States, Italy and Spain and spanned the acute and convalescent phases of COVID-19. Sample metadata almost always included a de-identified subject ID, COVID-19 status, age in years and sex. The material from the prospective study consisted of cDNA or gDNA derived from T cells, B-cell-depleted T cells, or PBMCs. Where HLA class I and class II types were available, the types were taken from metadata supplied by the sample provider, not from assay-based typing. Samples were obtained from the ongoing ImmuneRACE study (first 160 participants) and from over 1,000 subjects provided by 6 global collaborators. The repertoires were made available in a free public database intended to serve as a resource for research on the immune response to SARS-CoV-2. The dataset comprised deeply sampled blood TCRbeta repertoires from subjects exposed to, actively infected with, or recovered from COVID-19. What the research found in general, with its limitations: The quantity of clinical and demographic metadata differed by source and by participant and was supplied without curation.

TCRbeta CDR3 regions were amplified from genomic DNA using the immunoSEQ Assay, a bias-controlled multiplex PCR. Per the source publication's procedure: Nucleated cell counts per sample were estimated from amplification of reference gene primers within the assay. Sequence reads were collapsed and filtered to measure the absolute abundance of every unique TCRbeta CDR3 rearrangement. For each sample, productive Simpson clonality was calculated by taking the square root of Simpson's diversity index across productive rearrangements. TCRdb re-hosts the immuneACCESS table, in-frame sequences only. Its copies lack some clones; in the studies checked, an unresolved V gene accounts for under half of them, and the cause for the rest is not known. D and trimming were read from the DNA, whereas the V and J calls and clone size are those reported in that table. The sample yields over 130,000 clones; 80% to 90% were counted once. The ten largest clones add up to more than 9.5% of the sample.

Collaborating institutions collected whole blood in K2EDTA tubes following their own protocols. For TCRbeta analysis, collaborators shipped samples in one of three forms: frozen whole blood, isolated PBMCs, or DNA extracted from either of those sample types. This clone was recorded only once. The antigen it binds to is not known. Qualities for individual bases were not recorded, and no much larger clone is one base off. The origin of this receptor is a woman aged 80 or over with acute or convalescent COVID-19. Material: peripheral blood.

CDR3 reads: CASSFGIPGQKNTEAFF. The sequenced DNA: TGTGCCAGCAGCTTCGGCATACCGGGACAAAAGAACACTGAAGCTTTCTTT. The chain was built from TRBV7-9 and TRBJ1-1; a tentative D match to TRBD1 spans 6 bases. CDR1 and CDR2, per the germline V gene (reference sequence), are SEHNR and FQNEAQ. Counted from cysteine to phenylalanine, this CDR3 has 17 amino acids. The retained sequence is limited to the CDR3, 51 bases, with the frame set at the first base. The junction shows trimming of 3 bases on V and 1 base on J, plus 18 bases between the germline ends.